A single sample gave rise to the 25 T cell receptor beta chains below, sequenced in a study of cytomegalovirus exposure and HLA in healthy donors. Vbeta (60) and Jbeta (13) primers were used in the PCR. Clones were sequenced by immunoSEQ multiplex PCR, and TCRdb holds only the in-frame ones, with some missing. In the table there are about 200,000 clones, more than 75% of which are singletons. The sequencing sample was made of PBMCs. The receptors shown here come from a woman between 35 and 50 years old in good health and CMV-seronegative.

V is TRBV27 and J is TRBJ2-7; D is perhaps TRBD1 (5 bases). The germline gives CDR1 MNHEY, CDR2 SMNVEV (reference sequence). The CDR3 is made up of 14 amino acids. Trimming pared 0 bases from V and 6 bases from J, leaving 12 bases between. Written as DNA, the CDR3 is TGTGCCAGCAGTTTATCCCCAGGGTTGGGCGAGCAGTACTTC. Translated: CASSLSPGLGEQYF.

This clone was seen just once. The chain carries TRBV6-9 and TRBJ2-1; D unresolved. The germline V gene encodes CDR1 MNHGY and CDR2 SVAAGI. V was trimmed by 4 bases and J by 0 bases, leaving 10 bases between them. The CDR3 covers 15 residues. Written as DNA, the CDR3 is TGTGCCAGCAGTTCTCTGTTCCTCTCCTACAATGAGCAGTTCTTC. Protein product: CASSSLFLSYNEQFF.

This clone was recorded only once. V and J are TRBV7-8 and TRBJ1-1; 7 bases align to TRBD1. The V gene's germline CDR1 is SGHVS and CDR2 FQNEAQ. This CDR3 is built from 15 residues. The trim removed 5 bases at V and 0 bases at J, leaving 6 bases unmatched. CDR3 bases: TGTGCCAGCAGCCCCCCGGGACAGCTGAACACTGAAGCTTTCTTT. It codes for CASSPPGQLNTEAFF.

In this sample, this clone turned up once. The CDR3 is CASSMSGFSNQPQHF. The DNA of the CDR3 is TGTGCCAGTAGTATGTCCGGGTTTAGCAATCAGCCCCAGCATTTT. The rearrangement links TRBV19 to TRBJ1-5; D not resolved. This CDR3 contains 15 residues. Trimming left V 3 bases short and J 0 bases short, with 9 bases between. Germline CDR1 and CDR2: LNHDA and SQIVND (reference sequence).

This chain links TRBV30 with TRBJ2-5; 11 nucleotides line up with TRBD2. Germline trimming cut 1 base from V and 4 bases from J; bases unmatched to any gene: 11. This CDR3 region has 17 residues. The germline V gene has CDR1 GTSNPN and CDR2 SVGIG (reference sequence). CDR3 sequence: CAWSGLAGRHPPETQYF. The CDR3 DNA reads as TGTGCCTGGAGTGGACTAGCGGGACGGCATCCCCCAGAGACCCAGTACTTC.

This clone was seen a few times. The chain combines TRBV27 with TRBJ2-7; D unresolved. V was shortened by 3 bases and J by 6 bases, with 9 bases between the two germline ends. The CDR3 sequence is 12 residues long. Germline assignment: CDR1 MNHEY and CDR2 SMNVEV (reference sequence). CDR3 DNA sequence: TGTGCCAGCAGTTTGGTGTCGGGCGAGCAGTACTTC. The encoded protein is CASSLVSGEQYF.

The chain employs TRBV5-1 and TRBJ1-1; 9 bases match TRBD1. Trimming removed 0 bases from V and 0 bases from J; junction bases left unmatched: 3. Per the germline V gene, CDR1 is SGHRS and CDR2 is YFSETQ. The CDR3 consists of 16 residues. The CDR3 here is CASSLGQGVMNTEAFF. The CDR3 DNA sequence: TGCGCCAGCAGCTTGGGACAGGGGGTTATGAACACTGAAGCTTTCTTT.

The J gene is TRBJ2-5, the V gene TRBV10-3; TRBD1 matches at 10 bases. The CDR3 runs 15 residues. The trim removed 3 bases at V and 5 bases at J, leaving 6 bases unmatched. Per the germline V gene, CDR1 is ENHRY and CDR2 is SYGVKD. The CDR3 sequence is CAISDTTGGRETQYF. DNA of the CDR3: TGTGCCATCAGTGACACGACAGGGGGCCGGGAGACCCAGTACTTC.

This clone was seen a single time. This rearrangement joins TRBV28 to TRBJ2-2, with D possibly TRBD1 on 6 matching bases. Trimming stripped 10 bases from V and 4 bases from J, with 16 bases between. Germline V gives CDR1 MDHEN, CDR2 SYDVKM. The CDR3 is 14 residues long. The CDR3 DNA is TGTGCCACCCTAACAGGGTCCCGCACCGGGGAGCTGTTTTTT. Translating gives CATLTGSRTGELFF.

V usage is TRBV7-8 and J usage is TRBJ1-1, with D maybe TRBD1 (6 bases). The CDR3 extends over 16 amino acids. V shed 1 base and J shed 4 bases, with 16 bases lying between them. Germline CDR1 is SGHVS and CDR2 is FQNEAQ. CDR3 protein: CASSLVLQGASTEAFF. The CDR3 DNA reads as TGTGCCAGCAGCTTAGTCCTACAGGGAGCGAGCACTGAAGCTTTCTTT.

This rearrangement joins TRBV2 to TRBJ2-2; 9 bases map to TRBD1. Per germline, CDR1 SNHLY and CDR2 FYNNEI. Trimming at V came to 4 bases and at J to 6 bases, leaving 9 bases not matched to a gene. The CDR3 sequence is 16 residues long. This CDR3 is CASSGSQGAIAGELFF. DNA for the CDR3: TGTGCCAGCAGTGGATCACAGGGGGCGATCGCCGGGGAGCTGTTTTTT.

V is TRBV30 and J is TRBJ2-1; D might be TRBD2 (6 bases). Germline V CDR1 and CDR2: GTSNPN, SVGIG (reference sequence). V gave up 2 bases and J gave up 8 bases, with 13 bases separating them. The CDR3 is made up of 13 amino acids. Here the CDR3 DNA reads TGTGCCTGGAGTTGGGGCCCTAGCGATGAGCAGTTCTTC. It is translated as CAWSWGPSDEQFF. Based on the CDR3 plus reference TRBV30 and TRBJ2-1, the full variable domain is SQTIHQWPATLVQPVGSPLSLECTVEGTSNPNLYWYRQAAGRGLQLLFYSVGIGQISSEVPQNLSASRPQDRQFILSSKKLLLSDSGFYLCAWSWGPSDEQFFGPGTRLTVL.

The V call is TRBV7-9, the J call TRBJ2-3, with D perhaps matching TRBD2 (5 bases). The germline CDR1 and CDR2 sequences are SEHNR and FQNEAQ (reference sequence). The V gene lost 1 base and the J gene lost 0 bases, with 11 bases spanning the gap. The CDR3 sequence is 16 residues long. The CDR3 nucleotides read TGTGCCAGCAGCTTAGGGCTAGCTCCTAGCACAGATACGCAGTATTTT. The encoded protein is CASSLGLAPSTDTQYF. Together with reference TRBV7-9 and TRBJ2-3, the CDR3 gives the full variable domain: DTGVSQNPRHKITKRGQNVTFRCDPISEHNRLYWYRQTLGQGPEFLTYFQNEAQLEKSRLLSDRFSAERPKGSFSTLEIQRTEQGDSAMYLCASSLGLAPSTDTQYFGPGTRLTVL.

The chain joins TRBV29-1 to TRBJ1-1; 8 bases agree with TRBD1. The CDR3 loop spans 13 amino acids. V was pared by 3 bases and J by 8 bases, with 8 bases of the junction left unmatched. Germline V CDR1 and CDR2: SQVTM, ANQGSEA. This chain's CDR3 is CSVEDRVGIEAFF. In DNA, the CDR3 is TGCAGCGTTGAGGACAGGGTAGGGATCGAAGCTTTCTTT.

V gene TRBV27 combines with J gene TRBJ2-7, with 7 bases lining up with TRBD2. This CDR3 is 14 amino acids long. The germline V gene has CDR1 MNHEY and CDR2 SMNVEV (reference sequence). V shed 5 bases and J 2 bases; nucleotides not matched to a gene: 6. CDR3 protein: CASSIPGLAYEQYF. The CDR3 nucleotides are TGTGCCAGCAGTATCCCAGGACTAGCCTACGAGCAGTACTTC.

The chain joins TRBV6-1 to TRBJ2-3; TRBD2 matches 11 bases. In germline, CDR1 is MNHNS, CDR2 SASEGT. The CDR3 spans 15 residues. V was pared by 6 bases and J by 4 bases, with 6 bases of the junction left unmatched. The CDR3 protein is CASRRLAGIADTQYF. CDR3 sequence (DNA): TGTGCCAGCAGAAGACTAGCGGGAATAGCAGATACGCAGTATTTT.

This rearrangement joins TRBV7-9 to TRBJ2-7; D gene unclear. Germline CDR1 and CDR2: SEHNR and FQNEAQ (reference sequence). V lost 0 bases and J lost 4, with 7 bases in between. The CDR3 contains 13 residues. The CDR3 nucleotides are TGTGCCAGCAGCTTAGCAGAGGAGTACGAGCAGTACTTC. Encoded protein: CASSLAEEYEQYF. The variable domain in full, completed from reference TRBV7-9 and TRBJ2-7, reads DTGVSQNPRHKITKRGQNVTFRCDPISEHNRLYWYRQTLGQGPEFLTYFQNEAQLEKSRLLSDRFSAERPKGSFSTLEIQRTEQGDSAMYLCASSLAEEYEQYFGPGTRLTVT.

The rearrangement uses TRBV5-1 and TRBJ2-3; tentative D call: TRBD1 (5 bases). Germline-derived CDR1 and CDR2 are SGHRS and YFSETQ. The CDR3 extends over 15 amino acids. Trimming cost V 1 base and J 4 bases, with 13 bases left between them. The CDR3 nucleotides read TGCGCCAGCAGCTTGAGCCAGGGCGGCGCAGATACGCAGTATTTT. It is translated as CASSLSQGGADTQYF.

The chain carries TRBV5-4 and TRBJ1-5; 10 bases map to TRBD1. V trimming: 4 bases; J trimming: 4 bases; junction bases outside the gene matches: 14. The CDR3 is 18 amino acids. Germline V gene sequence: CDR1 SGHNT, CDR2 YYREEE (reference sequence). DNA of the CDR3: TGTGCCAGCAGCCCGCCGGGACAGGGGCCCCGAAGGAATCAGCCCCAGCATTTT. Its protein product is CASSPPGQGPRRNQPQHF. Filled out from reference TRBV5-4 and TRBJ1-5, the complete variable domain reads ETGVTQSPTHLIKTRGQQVTLRCSSQSGHNTVSWYQQALGQGPQFIFQYYREEENGRGNFPPRFSGLQFPNYSSELNVNALELDDSALYLCASSPPGQGPRRNQPQHFGDGTRLSIL.

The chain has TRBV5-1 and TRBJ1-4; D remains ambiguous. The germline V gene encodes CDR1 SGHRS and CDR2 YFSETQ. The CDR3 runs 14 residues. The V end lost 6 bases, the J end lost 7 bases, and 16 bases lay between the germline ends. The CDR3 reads CASTRSRGSEKLFF. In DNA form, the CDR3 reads TGCGCCAGCACACGATCAAGAGGGTCTGAAAAACTGTTTTTT.

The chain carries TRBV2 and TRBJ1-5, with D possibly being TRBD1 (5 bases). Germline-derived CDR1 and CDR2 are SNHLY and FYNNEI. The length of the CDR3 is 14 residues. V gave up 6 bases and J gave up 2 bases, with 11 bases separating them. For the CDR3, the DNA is TGTGCCAGCAGCTCCAGGGTGGGCAATCAGCCCCAGCATTTT. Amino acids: CASSSRVGNQPQHF.

The CDR3 bases are TGTGCCAGCAGTCACGGACTAGCGGGAGAGTACGAGCAGTACTTC. It encodes CASSHGLAGEYEQYF. This chain uses TRBV27 with TRBJ2-7, with 13 bases identical to TRBD2. Germline loops: CDR1 MNHEY, CDR2 SMNVEV (reference sequence). This CDR3 region has 15 residues. Trimming at V came to 5 bases and at J to 4 bases, leaving 5 bases not matched to a gene.

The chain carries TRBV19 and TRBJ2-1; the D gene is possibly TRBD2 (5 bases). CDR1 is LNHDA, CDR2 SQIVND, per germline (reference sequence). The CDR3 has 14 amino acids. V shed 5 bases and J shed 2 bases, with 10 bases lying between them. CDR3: CASSPSGAYNEQFF. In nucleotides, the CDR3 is TGTGCCAGTAGTCCCTCCGGGGCCTACAATGAGCAGTTCTTC. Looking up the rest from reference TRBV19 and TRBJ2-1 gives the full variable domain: DGGITQSPKYLFRKEGQNVTLSCEQNLNHDAMYWYRQDPGQGLRLIYYSQIVNDFQKGDIAEGYSVSREKKESFPLTVTSAQKNPTAFYLCASSPSGAYNEQFFGPGTRLTVL.

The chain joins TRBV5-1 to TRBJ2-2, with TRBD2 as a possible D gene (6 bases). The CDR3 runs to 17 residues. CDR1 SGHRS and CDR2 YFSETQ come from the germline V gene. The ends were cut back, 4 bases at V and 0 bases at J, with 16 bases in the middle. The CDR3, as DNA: TGCGCCAGCAGCCCGCTTAGCCCGGGGGCGAACACCGGGGAGCTGTTTTTT. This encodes CASSPLSPGANTGELFF.

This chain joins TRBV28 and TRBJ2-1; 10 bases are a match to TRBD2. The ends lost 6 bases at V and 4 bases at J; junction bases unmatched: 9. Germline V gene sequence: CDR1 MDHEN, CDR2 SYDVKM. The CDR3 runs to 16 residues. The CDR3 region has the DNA TGTGCCAGCAGACCTACTGGACTAGCGGCTTACAATGAGCAGTTCTTC. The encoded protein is CASRPTGLAAYNEQFF.